This record looks at one TCR beta chain sequence and its context. The V gene lost 4 bases and the J gene lost 7 bases, with 9 bases spanning the gap. Germline V gene sequence: CDR1 LNHDA, CDR2 SQIVND (reference sequence). CDR3 length equals 12 residues. The data derive from a study of blood T cell repertoires in COVID-19. Overall study context: The study drew acute and convalescent COVID-19 samples from the United States, Italy and Spain.

TCRdb's copy holds only in-frame clones and misses some; the assay was immunoSEQ multiplex PCR. The sample contains 150,000 to 190,000 clones, roughly nine tenths of which appear only once. This chain uses TRBV19 with TRBJ2-3; tentatively, D is TRBD1 (5 bases). The source is a woman aged 70 to 79 with acute or convalescent COVID-19. The specimen was peripheral blood. The CDR3 reads CASSTGAYTQYF. The CDR3 bases are TGTGCCAGTAGTACTGGGGCTTATACGCAGTATTTT.